The clone carrying this TCR beta chain has a count of ten or more. RNA transcripts were the source from which TCR beta CDR3 regions were amplified. Second-round multiplex PCR came after a first-round RT-PCR that employed HTBI primers. TCRdb used MiXCR to reprocess the multiplex PCR reads, holding one entry per CDR3 protein. The sample contains just over 600,000 distinct CDR3 sequences, around a fifth of which appear only once. This record comes from a study of Graves' ophthalmopathy and Graves' hyperthyroidism. The V end lost 3 bases, the J end lost 7 bases, and 10 bases lay between the germline ends. Germline values: CDR1 MNHNS, CDR2 SASEGT. The CDR3 has 13 residues. The diagnostic workup employed clinical symptoms, serum thyroxine, TRAb, thyroid ultrasound and orbital computed tomography. As the starting material, 8 to 10 ml of fresh peripheral blood yielded the PBMCs.

The TCR sequence derives from a young woman with stable Graves' hyperthyroidism. Some clones in this sample may be carry-over from other donors' samples. The gene calls are TRBV6-1 and TRBJ2-4, with D hard to call. The sequenced sample was peripheral blood. The CDR3 DNA sequence: TGTGCCAGCAGTGATATCCGGTTGAACATTCAGTACTTC. Residues: CASSDIRLNIQYF.